Listed below are T cell receptor beta chains from one sample, sequenced in a study of blood T cell repertoires in COVID-19. TCRdb's copy holds only in-frame clones and misses some; the assay was immunoSEQ multiplex PCR. Of approximately 290,000 clones in the sample, around nine tenths are singletons; the top ten hold around 10%. Sequenced input: peripheral blood. These receptors were obtained from a woman in her twenties or thirties with COVID-19, enrolled during active disease. The CDR3 runs from the conserved cysteine through the conserved F or W. The D gene is left open where the match is weak. Part of the rows lack a size; the others show once, few, many or a class for expanded clones.

12 | TRBJ2-7 | . | . | TRBV2 | TGTGCCAGCAGTGATCTGGGAGGCGAGCAGTACTTC | CASSDLGGEQYF
15 | TRBJ2-5 | . | . | TRBV6-5 | TGTGCCAGCAGTTACACCCTGGGCAGAGAAGAGACCCAGTACTTC | CASSYTLGREETQYF
16 | TRBJ1-3 | once | . | TRBV5-6 | TGTGCCAGCAGCTTGAGGCCAGGCCGCTCTGGAAACACCATATATTTT | CASSLRPGRSGNTIYF
15 | TRBJ1-3 | . | . | TRBV15 | TGTGCCACCAGCAGAGGGGGGGGACCAGGAAACACCATATATTTT | CATSRGGGPGNTIYF
15 | TRBJ2-3 | . | TRBD2 | TRBV19 | TGTGCCAGTAGTATTCCAACGGGGGGGCCCTCGACGCAGTATTTT | CASSIPTGGPSTQYF
15 | TRBJ2-1 | . | TRBD1 | TRBV7-9 | TGTGCCAGCAGCTATACACAGGGGCGATACAATGAGCAGTTCTTC | CASSYTQGRYNEQFF
14 | TRBJ1-2 | . | . | TRBV5-1 | TGCGCCAGCAGCTTGGCCGCGGGGAGGTATGGCTACACCTTC | CASSLAAGRYGYTF
15 | TRBJ2-1 | . | TRBD2 | TRBV7-2 | TGTGCCAGCAGACCTGGACTAGCGGGGGAGAATGAGCAGTTCTTC | CASRPGLAGENEQFF
14 | TRBJ1-6 | . | . | TRBV6-4 | TGTGCCAGCAGTCAGGGAGGGGGTGGTTCACCCCTCCACTTT | CASSQGGGGSPLHF
11 | TRBJ1-1 | . | . | TRBV6-5 | TGTGCCAGCAGTCGAGGGGGATGGGCTTTCTTT | CASSRGGWAFF
14 | TRBJ1-2 | . | TRBD1 | TRBV24-1 | TGTGCCACCAGTGATACCGGGACAGACTATGGCTACACCTTC | CATSDTGTDYGYTF
15 | TRBJ1-4 | once | . | TRBV6-1 | TGTGCCAGCAGTGACAGGCCTGGCCATAATGAAAAACTGTTTTTT | CASSDRPGHNEKLFF
14 | TRBJ2-2 | once | TRBD2 | TRBV25-1 | TGTGCCAGCAGAGTGGCAGGGAGGGCCGGGGAGCTGTTTTTT | CASRVAGRAGELFF
17 | TRBJ2-2 | . | . | TRBV7-9 | TGTGCCAGCAGCTCCAAGACACCAGGATTTAGACCCGGGGAGCTGTTTTTT | CASSSKTPGFRPGELFF
16 | TRBJ1-2 | . | . | TRBV4-1 | TGCGCCAGCAGCCAACCCGCTAAATCACCTAACTATGGCTACACCTTC | CASSQPAKSPNYGYTF
16 | TRBJ1-3 | . | . | TRBV6-2/TRBV6-3 | TGTGCCAGCAGCCCATTGGGGGCGCCTTATGGAAACACCATATATTTT | CASSPLGAPYGNTIYF
13 | TRBJ1-2 | . | . | TRBV19 | TGTGCCAGTAGTATTGAGGGGAGGAGGGGCTACACCTTC | CASSIEGRRGYTF
15 | TRBJ1-1 | . | . | TRBV10-1 | TGCGCCAGCAGTGAGTCGGCCAACCAGAACACTGAAGCTTTCTTT | CASSESANQNTEAFF
12 | TRBJ2-7 | . | . | TRBV6-5 | TGTGCCAGCAGCCTTACAGGTTTCGAGCAGTACTTC | CASSLTGFEQYF
13 | TRBJ2-7 | . | TRBD2 | TRBV2 | TGTGCCAGCAGGACTAGCGGGACCTACGAGCAGTACTTC | CASRTSGTYEQYF
14 | TRBJ1-5 | . | TRBD1 | TRBV29-1 | TGCAGCGTTGTTACCGGGACAGGGCCCGGGTCCCAGCATTTT | CSVVTGTGPGSQHF
15 | TRBJ2-1 | . | TRBD2 | TRBV3-1/TRBV3-2 | TGTGCCAGCAGCCTAGCGGGGGGGAGTTACAATGAGCAGTTCTTC | CASSLAGGSYNEQFF
14 | TRBJ2-7 | . | TRBD1 | TRBV6-6 | TGTGCCAGCAGCCGAGACAGGGGAAAATATGATGAGTACTTC | CASSRDRGKYDEYF
16 | TRBJ1-1 | once | . | TRBV18 | TGTGCCAGCTCACCCCAACCGGGACTGATGAACACTGAAGCTTTCTTT | CASSPQPGLMNTEAFF
13 | TRBJ1-2 | once | . | TRBV28 | TGTGCCAGCAGCCGTCGGTCGGGGTATGGCTACACCTTC | CASSRRSGYGYTF
13 | TRBJ2-7 | few | TRBD2 | TRBV7-8 | TGTGCCAGCAGCATTAGCGGGGGCTACGAGCAGTACTTC | CASSISGGYEQYF
12 | TRBJ2-2 | . | . | TRBV2 | TGTGCCAGAAACACTGGCGGCGGGGAGCTGTTTTTT | CARNTGGGELFF
14 | TRBJ2-2 | once | . | TRBV5-1 | TGCGCCAGCAGCTTGATTGTAGGGGCTCGGGAGCTGTTTTTT | CASSLIVGARELFF
13 | TRBJ1-5 | . | . | TRBV13 | TGTGCCAGCAGCTTGAGGGGCAATCAGCCCCAGCATTTT | CASSLRGNQPQHF
14 | TRBJ1-2 | . | . | TRBV5-1 | TGCGCCAGCAGCCCCGGGGGGGCTAACTATGGCTACACCTTC | CASSPGGANYGYTF